The 27 T cell receptor beta chains below were found in one sample sequenced in a study of OX40 agonist ivuxolimab in advanced cancers. Library preparation used the immunoSEQ multiplex PCR assay. TCRdb retrieved this table from immuneACCESS and kept in-frame rearrangements only. Not all clones are present; in checked studies, unresolved V genes account for under half, and no reason is known for the remainder. For this sample the table gives 65,000 to 80,000 clones, of which roughly nine tenths were detected only once. The ten largest clonotypes hold approximately 2.2% of the sample. The specimen was CD4+ or CD8+ T cells sorted from blood, collected in a trial of the OX40 agonist ivuxolimab. All receptors come from an adult with an advanced solid tumor such as melanoma, head and neck, liver or kidney cancer.

V usage is TRBV19 and J usage is TRBJ2-7, with 13 bases that match TRBD2. This CDR3 comprises 16 residues. CDR1 is LNHDA and CDR2 is SQIVND in the germline V gene (reference sequence). Germline trimming cut 6 bases from V and 0 bases from J; bases unmatched to any gene: 5. CDR3 DNA: TGTGCCAGTAGGGGACTAGCGGGGTATGCCTCCTACGAGCAGTACTTC. Protein sequence: CASRGLAGYASYEQYF.

The gene calls are TRBV11-3 and TRBJ2-7; the match to TRBD2 covers 7 bases. Germline assignment: CDR1 SGHNT and CDR2 YENEEA. The CDR3 totals 13 residues. Unmatched junction bases numbered 7, after V lost 5 bases and J lost 6 bases. The CDR3 is CASSPSGRSEQYF. CDR3 in DNA: TGTGCCAGCAGCCCCTCCGGGAGGAGCGAGCAGTACTTC.

The chain joins TRBV5-6 to TRBJ1-3, with a weak D call TRBD1 (6 bases). CDR3 length: 16 residues. The V gene's germline CDR1 is SGHDT and CDR2 YYEEEE. V gave up 3 bases and J gave up 0 bases, with 13 bases separating them. CDR3 in DNA: TGTGCCAGCAGCTCGTGGACAGCAACCTCTGGAAACACCATATATTTT. Translation gives CASSSWTATSGNTIYF.

The chain couples TRBV4-3 to TRBJ2-1; D could derive from TRBD1 or TRBD2 (5 bases each). V was clipped by 1 base and J by 5 bases, with 9 bases between them. The CDR3 is 14 residues long. In germline, CDR1 is LGHNA, CDR2 YSLEER. CDR3 residues: CASSQVGGNNEQFF. CDR3 in DNA: TGCGCCAGCAGCCAAGTTGGGGGAAACAATGAGCAGTTCTTC.

This clone was found a few times. The genes are TRBV11-2 and TRBJ1-1; 7 nucleotides line up with TRBD1. V shed 4 bases and J 6 bases; nucleotides not matched to a gene: 8. CDR3 size: 14 residues. Germline lookup yields CDR1 SGHAT and CDR2 FQNNGV. The CDR3 reads CASSSNRGRPEAFF. Here the CDR3 DNA reads TGTGCCAGCAGCTCCAACAGGGGACGGCCTGAAGCTTTCTTT. The whole variable domain, filled in from reference TRBV11-2 and TRBJ1-1, reads EAGVAQSPRYKIIEKRQSVAFWCNPISGHATLYWYQQILGQGPKLLIQFQNNGVVDDSQLPKDRFSAERLKGVDSTLKIQPAKLEDSAVYLCASSSNRGRPEAFFGQGTRLTVV.

This clone was seen just once. The chain has TRBV7-2 and TRBJ2-1, with 13 bases aligning to TRBD2. Trimming at V came to 2 bases and at J to 8 bases, leaving 3 bases not matched to a gene. The CDR3 length is 15 residues. Germline-derived CDR1 and CDR2 are SGHTA and FQGNSA. The CDR3 protein is CASSLTLAGGHEQFF. In nucleotides, the CDR3 is TGTGCCAGCAGCTTAACACTAGCGGGGGGGCATGAGCAGTTCTTC.

The J gene is TRBJ1-2, the V gene TRBV12-2. TRBV12-2 is marked as a pseudogene. This CDR3 has 13 residues. The DNA for the CDR3 is TGTGCAAGTCGCTTAGTTTTCGTGAGTGGCTACACCTTC. This translates into CASRLVFVSGYTF.

This chain uses TRBV6-5 with TRBJ2-7; 9 bases fit TRBD2. Germline CDR1 reads MNHEY; CDR2 reads SVGAGI. The CDR3 totals 15 residues. J was trimmed by 0 bases and V by 0 bases; bases with no gene match: 0. As DNA, the CDR3 is TGTGCCAGCAGTTACTCGACTAGCGGCTCCTACGAGCAGTACTTC. Translation: CASSYSTSGSYEQYF.

The chain employs TRBV18 and TRBJ2-4; 15 positions match TRBD2. Unmatched junction bases numbered 7, after V lost 4 bases and J lost 6 bases. Germline V gives CDR1 KGHSH, CDR2 LQKENI. The CDR3 spans 17 residues. The CDR3 protein is CASSRTSGRAGLNIQYF. CDR3 DNA sequence: TGTGCCAGCTCACGGACTAGCGGGAGGGCCGGTTTAAACATTCAGTACTTC.

This clone was counted only a few times. V usage is TRBV5-8 and J usage is TRBJ1-1; D uncertain. The CDR3 totals 11 residues. The germline V gene encodes CDR1 SGHTS and CDR2 YDEGEE. The V and J ends lost 4 bases and 6 bases respectively, with 7 bases between them. The CDR3: CASSPRAEAFF. The CDR3 DNA reads as TGTGCCAGCAGCCCGAGAGCTGAAGCTTTCTTT.

This clone was picked up one time. V is TRBV6-1 and J is TRBJ1-1, with 8 bases fitting TRBD1. V was pared by 7 bases and J by 4 bases, with 5 bases of the junction left unmatched. The CDR3 consists of 13 residues. CDR1 MNHNS and CDR2 SASEGT come from the germline V gene. CDR3 DNA: TGTGCCAGCATCCCAGGACAGGGCACTGAAGCTTTCTTT. Translating it yields CASIPGQGTEAFF.

The gene calls are TRBV7-2 and TRBJ2-1; perhaps TRBD1 as D (6 bases). Trimming took 0 bases from V and 15 from J, leaving 12 bases between them. CDR3 length: 12 residues. CDR1 SGHTA and CDR2 FQGNSA come from the germline V gene. DNA for the CDR3: TGTGCCAGCAGCTTAGCGGTCAGGGGTCGGTTCTTC. Amino acids: CASSLAVRGRFF.

The chain employs TRBV7-2 and TRBJ2-2; 7 bases agree with TRBD2. This CDR3 spans 16 amino acids. V lost 2 bases and J lost 1; bases outside the gene matches: 4. Germline V gene sequence: CDR1 SGHTA, CDR2 FQGNSA. The CDR3 loop is CASSLSQRGNTGELFF. The CDR3 nucleotides are TGTGCCAGCAGCTTATCCCAGCGGGGGAACACCGGGGAGCTGTTTTTT.

The chain joins TRBV5-4 to TRBJ2-3; 12 bases are a match to TRBD2. Germline V gene data show CDR1 as SGHNT and CDR2 as YYREEE (reference sequence). This CDR3 spans 18 amino acids. V shed 3 bases, J shed 3 bases, and the junction held 11 bases outside the gene matches. The CDR3 DNA is TGTGCCAGCAGCTCCAAAACCCTAGCGGGGGGGCAGACAGATACGCAGTATTTT. Protein: CASSSKTLAGGQTDTQYF.

A few counts support this clone. The gene calls are TRBV19 and TRBJ2-7, with D possibly called TRBD1 or TRBD2 (5 bases each). This CDR3 spans 14 amino acids. The germline CDR1 and CDR2 sequences are LNHDA and SQIVND (reference sequence). Trimming left V 8 bases short and J 3 bases short, with 17 bases between. The CDR3 DNA is TGTGCCAGTTCCGTCTTCCATGGGGGCTACGAGCAGTACTTC. The encoded protein is CASSVFHGGYEQYF. Supplemented by reference TRBV19 and TRBJ2-7, the full variable domain reads DGGITQSPKYLFRKEGQNVTLSCEQNLNHDAMYWYRQDPGQGLRLIYYSQIVNDFQKGDIAEGYSVSREKKESFPLTVTSAQKNPTAFYLCASSVFHGGYEQYFGPGTRLTVT.

This sequence joins TRBV7-8 and TRBJ1-6, with D possibly TRBD1 on 6 matching bases. The CDR3 consists of 16 residues. The V and J ends lost 1 base and 8 bases respectively, with 15 bases between them. Looked up from germline, CDR1 is SGHVS and CDR2 is FQNEAQ. CDR3 bases: TGTGCCAGCAGCTTAGAGAAGGGCAGGGGAGATTCACCCCTCCACTTT. This sequence encodes CASSLEKGRGDSPLHF.

This clone was detected once. This chain connects TRBV28 to TRBJ1-5, with TRBD1 matching 7 bases. This CDR3 has 14 residues. V was clipped by 2 bases and J by 6 bases; unmatched bases: 4. Germline assignment: CDR1 MDHEN and CDR2 SYDVKM. CDR3: CASSLRGRGQPQHF. The CDR3 coding sequence is TGTGCCAGCAGTTTAAGGGGGCGGGGTCAGCCCCAGCATTTT.

The genes are TRBV7-6 and TRBJ2-7; the D is unclear. CDR1 and CDR2 (germline): SGHVS, FNYEAQ. Deletions cut 2 bases from V and 4 bases from J, with 9 bases between. The CDR3 is 13 amino acids. The CDR3, as DNA: TGTGCCAGCAGCTTAAATTCCGGGTACGAGCAGTACTTC. Its translation is CASSLNSGYEQYF.

This chain links TRBV29-1 with TRBJ1-2, with a tentative D call TRBD1 (5 bases). Germline V gene sequence: CDR1 SQVTM, CDR2 ANQGSEA. Between the trimmed V and J ends, which lost 6 bases and 6 bases, there was a span of 11 bases. CDR3 length: 11 residues. CDR3: CSVWSGDGYTF. In DNA, the CDR3 is TGCAGCGTGTGGTCGGGGGATGGCTACACCTTC.

The chain carries TRBV9 and TRBJ2-3; maybe TRBD2 (7 bases). Deletions cut 0 bases from V and 2 bases from J, with 13 bases between. The germline gives CDR1 SGDLS, CDR2 YYNGEE. The CDR3 length is 16 residues. Written as DNA, the CDR3 is TGTGCCAGCAGCGTAGTGCCGGGGGGCCCCACAGATACGCAGTATTTT. Its protein is CASSVVPGGPTDTQYF.

V usage is TRBV29-1 and J usage is TRBJ2-2; no firm D call. Per germline, CDR1 SQVTM and CDR2 ANQGSEA. This CDR3 comprises 13 residues. Trimming removed 6 bases from V and 1 base from J, with 9 bases in between. The chain's CDR3 is CSVSSGNTGELFF. CDR3 DNA: TGCAGCGTGTCCTCAGGGAACACCGGGGAGCTGTTTTTT.

This chain uses TRBV19 with TRBJ1-1, with D unresolved. Germline CDR1 LNHDA, CDR2 SQIVND (reference sequence). V was cut by 2 bases and J by 0 bases, with 4 bases left in between. The CDR3 loop spans 13 amino acids. The CDR3 loop reads CASSINLNTEAFF. Written as DNA, the CDR3 is TGTGCCAGTAGTATAAACCTGAACACTGAAGCTTTCTTT.

The chain is built from TRBV6-5 and TRBJ2-5; the match to TRBD1 covers 8 bases. This CDR3 has 15 amino acids. V was clipped by 4 bases and J by 1 base; unmatched bases: 5. Germline V gene lookup returns CDR1 MNHEY and CDR2 SVGAGI. The CDR3, as DNA: TGTGCCAGCAGTTTACGACAGGGGCTCCAAGAGACCCAGTACTTC. As protein: CASSLRQGLQETQYF.

The chain recombines TRBV5-4 with TRBJ2-6, with 9 bases matching TRBD2. The length of the CDR3 is 17 residues. Germline V gene lookup returns CDR1 SGHNT and CDR2 YYREEE (reference sequence). The V gene end was trimmed by 4 bases and the J gene end by 1 base; junction bases not matched to a gene: 6. The CDR3 protein is CASSAGGSVSGANVLTF. As DNA, the CDR3 is TGTGCCAGCAGCGCGGGGGGGTCTGTATCTGGGGCCAACGTCCTGACTTTC. The variable domain in full, completed from reference TRBV5-4 and TRBJ2-6, reads ETGVTQSPTHLIKTRGQQVTLRCSSQSGHNTVSWYQQALGQGPQFIFQYYREEENGRGNFPPRFSGLQFPNYSSELNVNALELDDSALYLCASSAGGSVSGANVLTFGAGSRLTVL.

The rearrangement uses TRBV28 and TRBJ2-1; 7 bases are shared with TRBD2. The CDR3 is made up of 16 amino acids. After removal of 2 bases from V and 0 bases from J, the junction contained 4 bases not matched to a gene. Germline V gene sequence: CDR1 MDHEN, CDR2 SYDVKM. For the CDR3, the DNA is TGTGCCAGCAGTTTAGTCGGCGGGAGCTCCTACAATGAGCAGTTCTTC. Its protein product is CASSLVGGSSYNEQFF.

This clone turned up a few times. The chain links TRBV7-3 to TRBJ2-5, with 10 positions matching TRBD2. Germline-derived CDR1 and CDR2 are SGHTA and FQGTGA. The J segment lost 7 bases and the V segment lost 3 bases, leaving 5 bases of the junction unmatched. The CDR3 totals 14 residues. CDR3 protein: CASSFLAGDGTQYF. The DNA of the CDR3 is TGTGCCAGCAGCTTTCTAGCGGGGGACGGGACCCAGTACTTC. The full variable domain, in which reference TRBV7-3 and TRBJ2-5 provide the parts outside the CDR3, is GAGVSQTPSNKVTEKGKYVELRCDPISGHTALYWYRQSLGQGPEFLIYFQGTGAADDSGLPNDRFFAVRPEGSVSTLKIQRTERGDSAVYLCASSFLAGDGTQYFGPGTRLLVL.

The chain employs TRBV7-2 and TRBJ1-1, with 7 bases fitting TRBD1. V gave up 5 bases and J gave up 10 bases; unmatched junction bases: 10. The germline CDR1 and CDR2 sequences are SGHTA and FQGNSA. This CDR3 has 13 residues. The DNA of the CDR3 is TGTGCCAGCAGCAGCACAGGGGCCCCCCGAGCTTTCTTT. Its protein is CASSSTGAPRAFF.